This is a list of T cell receptor beta chains from one sample in a study of blood T cells in healthy people across ages. From the 5' RACE reads, TCRdb called clonotypes with MiXCR, one entry per CDR3 protein. This table holds approximately 800,000 distinct CDR3 sequences, less than 80% found once. Sequencing was done on a sample of blood. These receptors came from a man under 40 in good health. The CDR3 runs from the conserved cysteine through the conserved F or W. The D gene is left open where the match is weak. The size field is filled for only some rows; it gives once, few, many or a size class.

TRBJ2-3	.	.	TRBV6-5	TGTGCCAGCAGTCTTCCGGGACAAGAGTATTTT	CASSLPGQEYF
TRBJ2-5	.	.	TRBV9	TGTGCCAGCAGCGTAACGGGGACTGAATGGGAGACCCAGTACTTC	CASSVTGTEWETQYF
TRBJ2-1	.	.	TRBV7-2	TGTGCCAGCAGCATCACAGGTGGTTCCTACAATGAGCAGTTCTTC	CASSITGGSYNEQFF
TRBJ2-7	TRBD2	.	TRBV20-1	TGCAGTGCTGGGACTAGCGGGGGTTATTCCGAGCAGTACTTC	CSAGTSGGYSEQYF
TRBJ2-7	TRBD1	few	TRBV7-9	TGTGCCAGCACCCGATCCGGGACAGCGGCCTACGAGCAGTACTTC	CASTRSGTAAYEQYF
TRBJ2-3	.	.	TRBV24-1	TGTGCCACCAGTGATTGGACAGCTGTCACAGATACGCAGTATTTT	CATSDWTAVTDTQYF
TRBJ1-6	.	.	TRBV27	TGTGCCAGCAGTCACCGTGGGGTATTCAACTCACCCCTCCACTTT	CASSHRGVFNSPLHF
TRBJ1-2	.	.	TRBV28	TGTGCCAGTCACTTACCCGGGATTAACTATGGCTACACCTTC	CASHLPGINYGYTF
TRBJ2-1	TRBD1	.	TRBV7-2	TGTGCCAGCAGCTTAACTCGGACAGGGGGTTTAGGTGAGCAGTTCTTC	CASSLTRTGGLGEQFF
TRBJ2-1	TRBD1	.	TRBV30	TGTGCCTGGCGACAGGGGTCCTACAATGAGCAGTTCTTC	CAWRQGSYNEQFF
TRBJ2-4	.	few	TRBV7-8	TGTGCCAGCAGCTTAGAGCGGCAAGCGGGCAAAAACATTCAGTACTTC	CASSLERQAGKNIQYF
TRBJ1-2	.	few	TRBV10-3	TGTGCCATCAGTGTGGGGGAGGTTCCCGACTATGGCTACACCTTC	CAISVGEVPDYGYTF
TRBJ2-3	.	few	TRBV7-9	TGTGCCAGCAGCCTTAGCACTCTCACAGATACGCAGTATTTT	CASSLSTLTDTQYF
TRBJ2-5	TRBD2	.	TRBV7-2	TGTGCCAGCAGCCGATCACCGCGGGGGGGTACGGAGACCCAGTACTTC	CASSRSPRGGTETQYF
TRBJ2-7	.	few	TRBV5-1	TGCGCCAGCAGCCCTCCTTTTCAGGTCGGCTACGAGCAGTACTTC	CASSPPFQVGYEQYF
TRBJ2-3	.	.	TRBV12-3/TRBV12-4	TGTGCCAGCAGTTTTATGTGGGGGGCCGACACAGATACGCAGTATTTT	CASSFMWGADTDTQYF
TRBJ2-5	TRBD1	few	TRBV7-2	TGTGCCAGCAGCACGAACACCGGGACAGGGGGCTCGGAGACCCAGTACTTC	CASSTNTGTGGSETQYF
TRBJ2-7	TRBD2	few	TRBV29-1	TGCAGCGTTGGGGTCTCGGAGACTAGCGGGTCGGAAGAGCAGTACTTC	CSVGVSETSGSEEQYF
TRBJ1-4	.	.	TRBV15	TGTGCCACCAGCAGAGATTACGGCCCTAATGAAAAACTGTTTTTT	CATSRDYGPNEKLFF
TRBJ1-4	TRBD1	few	TRBV20-1	TGCAGTGCCAACAGGGGAGAGGAAAAACTGTTTTTT	CSANRGEEKLFF
TRBJ2-5	.	.	TRBV7-2	TGTGCCAGCAGCCAGCCCTGGGACGGGGAGACCCAGTACTTC	CASSQPWDGETQYF
TRBJ2-7	.	.	TRBV7-8	TGTGCCGGCAGCTTAGTCGGGGAGAACGAGCAGTACTTC	CAGSLVGENEQYF
TRBJ1-1	.	.	TRBV7-9	TGTGCCAGCAGTTCATTGACCGGGACGGTGAACACTGAAGCTTTCTTT	CASSSLTGTVNTEAFF
TRBJ1-5	.	.	TRBV18	TGTGCCAGCTCATCAAGGACAGACTACAATCAGCCCCAGCATTTT	CASSSRTDYNQPQHF